The subject of this entry is one T cell receptor (beta chain). Antigen: not known. The V gene's germline CDR1 is SNHLY and CDR2 FYNNEI. V lost 6 bases, J lost 6 bases, and 14 bases stayed unmatched. This CDR3 region has 16 residues. This entry belongs to a study of cytomegalovirus exposure and HLA in healthy donors. Study-wide results and caveats: Within a later analysis, the majority of CMV-associated TCR beta chains appeared HLA-restricted.

In the PCR, 60 Vbeta and 13 Jbeta primers were used. The method was immunoSEQ multiplex PCR; TCRdb's version includes in-frame clones alone and lacks a portion of them. The table includes about 150,000 clones, 60% to 85% detected once. The sample taken for sequencing was PBMCs. This sequence originates from a middle-aged man in good health and CMV-seropositive. The chain links TRBV2 to TRBJ2-1; 7 bases are a match to TRBD2. CDR3 nucleotides: TGTGCCAGCAGCCCTCCGTCTGGGTGGGAGGGCAATGAGCAGTTCTTC. It is translated as CASSPPSGWEGNEQFF.